A selection of T cell receptor beta chains follows, all from one sample in a study of T cell changes during pregnancy in multiple sclerosis. The protocol was immunoSEQ multiplex PCR, while the TCRdb copy is restricted to in-frame clones and leaves out a portion. The sample contains about 100,000 clones, around nine tenths of which appear only once. The specimen comprised peripheral blood, sampled in the second trimester of pregnancy. These receptors originate from a female donor in good health, enrolled as a control in a pregnancy study. The CDR3 runs from the conserved cysteine through the conserved F or W. The D gene is left open where the match is weak. Clone sizes are given selectively: once, few, many, or a class where the clone is expanded.

>TRBJ2-7|NA|NA|TRBV7-2
CASSPPGQGGTYEQYF
TGTGCCAGCAGCCCTCCAGGGCAGGGCGGAACCTACGAGCAGTACTTC
>TRBJ1-3|NA|NA|TRBV15
CATSRAPLVSGNTIYF
TGTGCCACCAGCAGAGCCCCGTTAGTCTCTGGAAACACCATATATTTT
>TRBJ1-5|TRBD1|NA|TRBV27
CASSSPGQGNQPQHF
TGTGCCAGCAGTTCCCCGGGACAGGGGAATCAGCCCCAGCATTTT
>TRBJ2-7|TRBD1|NA|TRBV6-5
CASRDRFHEQYF
TGTGCCAGCAGGGACAGGTTCCACGAGCAGTACTTC
>TRBJ1-2|TRBD1|NA|TRBV7-2
CASSLQGRDRGSGYTF
TGTGCCAGCAGCTTACAGGGAAGGGACAGGGGTAGCGGCTACACCTTC
>TRBJ1-1|TRBD1|NA|TRBV18
CASSPGTGVNTEAFF
TGTGCCAGCTCACCCGGGACAGGGGTGAACACTGAAGCTTTCTTT
>TRBJ1-1|NA|once|TRBV6-6
CASTTGHGTEAFF
TGTGCCAGCACCACGGGACACGGCACTGAAGCTTTCTTT
>TRBJ1-2|TRBD1|once|TRBV6-5
CASSAGQGNGYTF
TGTGCCAGCAGTGCCGGACAGGGTAATGGCTACACCTTC
>TRBJ2-1|TRBD2|NA|TRBV15
CATSRPPLRGLAGRGEQFF
TGTGCCACCAGCAGACCTCCTCTCCGGGGACTAGCGGGGAGGGGTGAGCAGTTCTTC
>TRBJ1-5|TRBD1|NA|TRBV19
CASRQDRGDRKPQHF
TGTGCCAGTAGACAGGACAGGGGGGATCGGAAGCCCCAGCATTTT
>TRBJ2-3|TRBD2|NA|TRBV19
CASKGGLAGHPSTDTQYF
TGTGCCAGTAAAGGGGGACTAGCGGGACACCCTAGCACAGATACGCAGTATTTT
>TRBJ1-2|TRBD1|few|TRBV7-9
CASSLRDSNYGYTF
TGTGCCAGCAGCCTACGGGACAGTAACTATGGCTACACCTTC
>TRBJ2-7|TRBD2|NA|TRBV6-5
CASSYTGGEQYF
TGTGCCAGCAGTTACACCGGGGGGGAGCAGTACTTC
>TRBJ2-5|TRBD1|NA|TRBV10-1
CASSELSERGPETQYF
TGCGCCAGCAGTGAGCTCTCGGAAAGGGGGCCGGAGACCCAGTACTTC
>TRBJ1-1|NA|NA|TRBV5-1
CASSLGTSNTEAFF
TGCGCCAGCAGCTTAGGGACATCGAACACTGAAGCTTTCTTT
>TRBJ2-7|TRBD2|NA|TRBV6-6
CASSAPGLAGDEQYF
TGTGCCAGCAGTGCACCGGGACTAGCGGGTGACGAGCAGTACTTC
>TRBJ2-7|NA|NA|TRBV6-5
CASSRAQGGPYEQYF
TGTGCCAGCAGCCGTGCTCAGGGGGGCCCCTACGAGCAGTACTTC
>TRBJ1-2|NA|NA|TRBV2
CASNLPGWFTF
TGTGCCAGCAACCTGCCGGGATGGTTTACCTTC
>TRBJ2-6|NA|NA|TRBV10-3
CAIQSSGANVLTF
TGTGCCATCCAGTCGTCTGGGGCCAACGTCCTGACTTTC
>TRBJ2-1|TRBD2|NA|TRBV19
CASSTGTSGYTIHNEQFF
TGTGCCAGTAGTACCGGGACTAGCGGGTATACGATCCACAATGAGCAGTTCTTC
>TRBJ1-6|TRBD1|NA|TRBV5-8
CASSRRDRGSRISPLHF
TGTGCCAGCAGCCGGAGGGACAGGGGATCTCGGATTTCACCCCTCCACTTT
>TRBJ1-1|NA|NA|TRBV19
CASSIVGGSNTEAFF
TGTGCCAGTAGTATAGTAGGCGGATCGAACACTGAAGCTTTCTTT
>TRBJ1-2|NA|NA|TRBV10-2
CASRGPRGKEYGYTF
TGCGCCAGCAGAGGACCCCGGGGGAAAGAGTATGGCTACACCTTC
>TRBJ2-3|NA|NA|TRBV5-1
CASSLWGSDTQYF
TGCGCCAGCAGCTTGTGGGGCAGCGATACGCAGTATTTT
>TRBJ1-4|NA|NA|TRBV5-1
CASSLGAGSTNEKLFF
TGCGCCAGCAGCTTAGGGGCAGGGTCCACTAATGAAAAACTGTTTTTT
>TRBJ2-7|NA|NA|TRBV19
CASSWALPSSYEQYF
TGTGCCAGTAGTTGGGCCCTCCCAAGCTCCTACGAGCAGTACTTC
>TRBJ2-7|TRBD1|once|TRBV27
CASSLSIQGASYEQYF
TGTGCCAGCAGTTTATCGATCCAGGGGGCCTCCTACGAGCAGTACTTC
>TRBJ2-7|TRBD1|NA|TRBV19
CASSPASTGFYEQYF
TGTGCCAGTAGTCCTGCCTCGACAGGGTTTTACGAGCAGTACTTC
>TRBJ2-5|NA|NA|TRBV10-1
CASSANRAAETQYF
TGCGCCAGCAGTGCCAACAGGGCAGCAGAGACCCAGTACTTC
>TRBJ1-2|NA|NA|TRBV10-3
CAIRLGGVGLPGYTF
TGTGCCATCAGACTTGGGGGGGTAGGTCTTCCTGGCTACACCTTC
>TRBJ2-2|NA|NA|TRBV28
CAGGGAYTGELFF
TGTGCCGGGGGGGGCGCTTACACCGGGGAGCTGTTTTTT
>TRBJ2-7|NA|NA|TRBV6-6
CASSYEVYSYEQYF
TGTGCCAGCAGTTACGAGGTCTACTCCTACGAGCAGTACTTC
>TRBJ1-2|TRBD1|once|TRBV6-5
CASRQDRGNYGYTF
TGTGCCAGCAGACAGGACAGGGGGAACTATGGCTACACCTTC
>TRBJ1-1|TRBD1|NA|TRBV5-1
CASSLAGTGNTEAFF
TGCGCCAGCAGCTTGGCCGGGACAGGGAACACTGAAGCTTTCTTT